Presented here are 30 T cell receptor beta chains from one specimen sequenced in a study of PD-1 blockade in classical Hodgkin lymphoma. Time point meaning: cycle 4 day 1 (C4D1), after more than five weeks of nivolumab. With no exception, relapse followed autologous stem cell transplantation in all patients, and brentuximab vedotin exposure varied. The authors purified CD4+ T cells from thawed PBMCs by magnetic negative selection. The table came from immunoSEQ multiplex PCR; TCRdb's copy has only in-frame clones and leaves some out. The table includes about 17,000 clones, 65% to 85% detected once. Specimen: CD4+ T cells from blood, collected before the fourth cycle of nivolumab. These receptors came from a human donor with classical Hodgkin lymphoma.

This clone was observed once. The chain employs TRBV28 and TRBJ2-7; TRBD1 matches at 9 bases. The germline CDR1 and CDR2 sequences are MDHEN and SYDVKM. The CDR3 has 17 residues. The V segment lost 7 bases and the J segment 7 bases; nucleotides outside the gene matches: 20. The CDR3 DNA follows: TGTGCCAGCACAACCCCGGGACAGGGTGGCCAGAGGTTGGAGCAGTACTTC. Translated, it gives CASTTPGQGGQRLEQYF.

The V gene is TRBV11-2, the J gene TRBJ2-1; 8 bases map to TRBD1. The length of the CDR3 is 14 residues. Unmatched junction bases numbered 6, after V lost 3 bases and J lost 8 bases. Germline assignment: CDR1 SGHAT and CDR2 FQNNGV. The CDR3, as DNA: TGTGCCAGCAGCTTCCAACAGGGGGTCGATGAGCAGTTCTTC. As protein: CASSFQQGVDEQFF.

This CDR3 is CASSPPGLAGVHEQYF. The CDR3 DNA is TGTGCCAGCAGTCCCCCGGGACTAGCGGGAGTCCACGAGCAGTACTTC. The chain has TRBV6-6 and TRBJ2-7; 14 bases are shared with TRBD2. V shed 5 bases and J 5 bases; nucleotides not matched to a gene: 8. Germline-derived CDR1 and CDR2 are MNHNY and SVGAGI (reference sequence). This CDR3 has 16 residues.

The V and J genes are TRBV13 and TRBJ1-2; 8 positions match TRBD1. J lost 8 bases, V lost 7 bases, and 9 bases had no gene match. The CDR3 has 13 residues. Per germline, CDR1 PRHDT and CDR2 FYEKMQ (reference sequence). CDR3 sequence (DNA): TGTGCCAGCATGTGGACAGGGTCGGCCGGCTACACCTTC. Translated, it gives CASMWTGSAGYTF.

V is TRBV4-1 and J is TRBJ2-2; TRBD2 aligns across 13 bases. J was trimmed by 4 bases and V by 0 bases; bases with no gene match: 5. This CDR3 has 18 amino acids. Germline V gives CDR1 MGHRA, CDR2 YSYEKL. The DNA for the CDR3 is TGCGCCAGCAGCCAAGAACTAGCGGGAGGGACGGTCACCGGGGAGCTGTTTTTT. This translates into CASSQELAGGTVTGELFF.

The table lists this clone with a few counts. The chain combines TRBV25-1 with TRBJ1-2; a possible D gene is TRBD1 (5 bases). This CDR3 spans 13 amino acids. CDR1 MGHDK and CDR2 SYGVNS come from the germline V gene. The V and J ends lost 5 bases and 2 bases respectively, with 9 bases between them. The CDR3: CASSPRENYGYTF. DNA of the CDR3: TGTGCCAGCAGTCCCAGGGAGAACTATGGCTACACCTTC.

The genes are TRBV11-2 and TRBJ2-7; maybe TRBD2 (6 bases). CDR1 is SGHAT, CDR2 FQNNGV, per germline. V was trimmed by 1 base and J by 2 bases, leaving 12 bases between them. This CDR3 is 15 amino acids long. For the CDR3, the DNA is TGTGCCAGCAGCTTAGTTGTTAGCGGTACCTACGAGCAGTACTTC. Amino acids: CASSLVVSGTYEQYF.

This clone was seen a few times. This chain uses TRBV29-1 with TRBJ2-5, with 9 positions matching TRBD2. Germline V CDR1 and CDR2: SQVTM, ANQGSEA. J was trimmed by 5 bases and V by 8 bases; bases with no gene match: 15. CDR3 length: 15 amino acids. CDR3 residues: CSIFIPAGGRETQYF. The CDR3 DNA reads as TGCAGCATATTCATCCCAGCGGGAGGCCGGGAGACCCAGTACTTC.

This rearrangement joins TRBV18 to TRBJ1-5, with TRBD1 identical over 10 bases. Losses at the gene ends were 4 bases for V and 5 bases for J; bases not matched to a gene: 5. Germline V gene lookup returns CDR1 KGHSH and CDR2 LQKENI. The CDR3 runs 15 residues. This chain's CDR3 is CASSQWTGGDQPQHF. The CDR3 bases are TGTGCCAGCTCACAATGGACAGGGGGTGATCAGCCCCAGCATTTT.

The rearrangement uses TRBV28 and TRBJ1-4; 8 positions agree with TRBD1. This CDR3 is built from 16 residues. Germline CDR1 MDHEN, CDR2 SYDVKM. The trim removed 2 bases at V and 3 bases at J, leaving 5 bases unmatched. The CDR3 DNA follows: TGTGCCAGCAGTTTACAGGGGGCGTTCCCTAATGAAAAACTGTTTTTT. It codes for CASSLQGAFPNEKLFF.

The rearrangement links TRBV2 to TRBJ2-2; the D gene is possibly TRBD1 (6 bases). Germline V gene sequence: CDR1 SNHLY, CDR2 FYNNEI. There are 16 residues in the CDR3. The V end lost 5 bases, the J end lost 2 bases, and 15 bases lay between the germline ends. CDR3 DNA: TGTGCCAGCAGTCCGGCCCGACAGGACAACACCGGGGAGCTGTTTTTT. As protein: CASSPARQDNTGELFF.

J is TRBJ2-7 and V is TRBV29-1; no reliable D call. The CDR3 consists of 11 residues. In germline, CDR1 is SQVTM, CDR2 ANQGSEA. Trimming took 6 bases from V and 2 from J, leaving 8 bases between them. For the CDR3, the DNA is TGCAGCGTACAAGGACCCTACGAGCAGTACTTC. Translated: CSVQGPYEQYF.

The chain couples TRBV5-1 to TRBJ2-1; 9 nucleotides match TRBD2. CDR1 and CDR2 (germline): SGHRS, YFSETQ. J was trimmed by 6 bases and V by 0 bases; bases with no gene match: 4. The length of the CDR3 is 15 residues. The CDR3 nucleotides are TGCGCCAGCAGCTTGGCTAGCGGGATTGTCAATGAGCAGTTCTTC. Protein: CASSLASGIVNEQFF.

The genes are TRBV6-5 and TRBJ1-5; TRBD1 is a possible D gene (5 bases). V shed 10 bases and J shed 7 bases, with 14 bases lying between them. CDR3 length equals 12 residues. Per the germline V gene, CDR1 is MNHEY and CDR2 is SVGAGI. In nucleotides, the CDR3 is TGTGCCACCGGCGGGGGGAGGCAGCCCCAGCATTTT. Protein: CATGGGRQPQHF.

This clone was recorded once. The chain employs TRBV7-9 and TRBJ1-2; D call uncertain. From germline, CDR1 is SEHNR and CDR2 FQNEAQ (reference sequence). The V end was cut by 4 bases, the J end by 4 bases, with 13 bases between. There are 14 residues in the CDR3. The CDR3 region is CASSSTPSSYGYTF. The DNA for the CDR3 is TGTGCCAGCAGCTCAACCCCCAGTTCCTATGGCTACACCTTC.

CDR3 in amino acids: CASSLWREDYNEQFF. DNA of the CDR3: TGTGCCAGCAGCTTATGGCGGGAGGACTACAATGAGCAGTTCTTC. The V call is TRBV7-9, the J call TRBJ2-1, with TRBD2 identical over 8 bases. J gave up 3 bases and V 2 bases, and 3 bases lay outside the gene matches. The CDR3 spans 15 residues. Germline V gene data show CDR1 as SEHNR and CDR2 as FQNEAQ (reference sequence).

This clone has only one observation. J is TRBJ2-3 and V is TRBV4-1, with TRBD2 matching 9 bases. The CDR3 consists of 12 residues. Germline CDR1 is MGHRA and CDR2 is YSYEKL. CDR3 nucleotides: TGCGCGGTAGCGGGAGTGACAGATACGCAGTATTTT. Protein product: CAVAGVTDTQYF.

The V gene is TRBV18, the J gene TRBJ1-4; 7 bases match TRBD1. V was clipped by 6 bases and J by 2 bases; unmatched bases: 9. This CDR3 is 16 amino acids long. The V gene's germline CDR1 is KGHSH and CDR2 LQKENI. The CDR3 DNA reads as TGTGCCAGCTCTCAGGGGGGACCCCGGACTAATGAAAAACTGTTTTTT. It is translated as CASSQGGPRTNEKLFF.

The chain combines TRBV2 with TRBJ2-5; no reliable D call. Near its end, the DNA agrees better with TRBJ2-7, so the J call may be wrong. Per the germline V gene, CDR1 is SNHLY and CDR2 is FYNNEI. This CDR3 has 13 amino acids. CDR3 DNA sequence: TGTGCCAGCAGTGATTGGGGATCCTACGAGCAGTACTTC. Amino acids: CASSDWGSYEQYF.

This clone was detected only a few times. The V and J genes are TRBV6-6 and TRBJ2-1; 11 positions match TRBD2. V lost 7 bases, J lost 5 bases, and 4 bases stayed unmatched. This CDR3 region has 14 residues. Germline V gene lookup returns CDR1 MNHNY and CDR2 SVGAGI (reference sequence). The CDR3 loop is CASITSGSHNEQFF. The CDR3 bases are TGTGCCAGCATAACTAGCGGGAGTCACAATGAGCAGTTCTTC.

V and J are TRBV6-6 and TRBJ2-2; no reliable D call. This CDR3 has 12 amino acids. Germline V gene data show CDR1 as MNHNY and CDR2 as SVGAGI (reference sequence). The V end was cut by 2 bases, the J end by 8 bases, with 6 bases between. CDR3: CASSYTAGELFF. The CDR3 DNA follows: TGTGCCAGCAGTTACACAGCTGGGGAGCTGTTTTTT.

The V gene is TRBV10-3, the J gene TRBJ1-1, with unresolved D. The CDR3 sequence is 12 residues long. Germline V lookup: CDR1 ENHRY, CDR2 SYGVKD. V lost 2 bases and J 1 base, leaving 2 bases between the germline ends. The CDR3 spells CAISEGNTEAFF. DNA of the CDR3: TGTGCCATCAGTGAGGGGAACACTGAAGCTTTCTTT.

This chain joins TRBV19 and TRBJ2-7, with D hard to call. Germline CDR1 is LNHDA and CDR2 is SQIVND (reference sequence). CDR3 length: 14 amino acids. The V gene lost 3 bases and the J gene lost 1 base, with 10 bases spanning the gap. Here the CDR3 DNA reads TGTGCCAGTAGTATTGGTGGGGATTCCTACGAGCAGTACTTC. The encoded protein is CASSIGGDSYEQYF.

As DNA, the CDR3 is TGTGCCAGCAGTTACGTTTATAGCAATCAGCCCCAGCATTTT. Its translation is CASSYVYSNQPQHF. The chain joins TRBV28 to TRBJ1-5; the D is unclear. Germline CDR1 reads MDHEN; CDR2 reads SYDVKM. The CDR3 spans 14 residues. Deletions cut 4 bases from V and 0 bases from J, with 7 bases between.

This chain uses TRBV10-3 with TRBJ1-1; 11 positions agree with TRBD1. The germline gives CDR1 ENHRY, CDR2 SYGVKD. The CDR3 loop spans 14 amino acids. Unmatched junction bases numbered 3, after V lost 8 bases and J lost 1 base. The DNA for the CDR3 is TGTGCCATCTGGACAGGGGGCCCGAACACTGAAGCTTTCTTT. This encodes CAIWTGGPNTEAFF.

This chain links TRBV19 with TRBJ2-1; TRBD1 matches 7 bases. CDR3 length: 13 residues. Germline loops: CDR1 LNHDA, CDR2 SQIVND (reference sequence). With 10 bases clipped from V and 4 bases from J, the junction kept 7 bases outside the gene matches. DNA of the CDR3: TGTGCCACTAGACAGGGAATTTACAATGAGCAGTTCTTC. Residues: CATRQGIYNEQFF.

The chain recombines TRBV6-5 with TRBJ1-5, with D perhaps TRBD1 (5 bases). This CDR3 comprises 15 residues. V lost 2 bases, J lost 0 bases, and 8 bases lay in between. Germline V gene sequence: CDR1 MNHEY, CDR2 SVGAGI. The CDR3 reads CASSYAGDSNQPQHF. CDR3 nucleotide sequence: TGTGCCAGCAGTTACGCGGGGGATAGCAATCAGCCCCAGCATTTT.

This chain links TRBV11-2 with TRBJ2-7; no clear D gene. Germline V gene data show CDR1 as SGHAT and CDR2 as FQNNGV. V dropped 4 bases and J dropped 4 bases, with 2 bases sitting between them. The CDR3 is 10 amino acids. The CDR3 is CASSWYEQYF. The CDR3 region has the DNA TGTGCCAGCAGCTGGTACGAGCAGTACTTC.

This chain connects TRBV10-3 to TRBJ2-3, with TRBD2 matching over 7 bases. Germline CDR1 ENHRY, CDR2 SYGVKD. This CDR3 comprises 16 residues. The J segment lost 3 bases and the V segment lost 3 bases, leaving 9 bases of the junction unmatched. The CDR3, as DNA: TGTGCCATCAGTGAAATGGCGGGAGTAAGGACAGATACGCAGTATTTT. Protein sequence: CAISEMAGVRTDTQYF.

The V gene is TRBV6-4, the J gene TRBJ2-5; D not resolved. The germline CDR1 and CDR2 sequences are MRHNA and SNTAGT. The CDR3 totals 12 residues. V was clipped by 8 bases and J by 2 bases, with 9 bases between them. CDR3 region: CASPARQETQYF. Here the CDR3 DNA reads TGTGCCAGCCCCGCCCGACAAGAGACCCAGTACTTC.